Presented here are 29 T cell receptor beta chains from one specimen sequenced in a study of healthy donors' naive CD4 and CD8 T cells. Starting from roughly 0.55 ug of total RNA, TCR libraries were made with linear amplification. Using its own MiXCR run on the reads, TCRdb lists one record per CDR3 protein. The top ten clones hold roughly 2.4% of a sample with approximately 180,000 distinct CDR3 sequences, around three quarters of them seen once. The specimen was naive CD4+ and CD8+ T cells sorted from blood, pooled from several donors. These receptors were collected from a pool of human donors in good health; the sample pools cells from several healthy donors.

Notes on this clonotype: Relative to the germline gene, one junction end is altered; a read error may explain this. The chain is built from TRBV30 and TRBJ1-2, with D perhaps matching TRBD1 (5 bases). This CDR3 contains 17 residues. The germline V gene has CDR1 GTSNPN and CDR2 SVGIG (reference sequence). The CDR3 here is CVWSIPIRQKVNYGYTF. The CDR3 nucleotides are TGTGTCTGGAGCATACCAATTCGACAGAAAGTCAACTATGGCTACACCTTC.

The chain recombines TRBV7-9 with TRBJ2-5, with TRBD2 identical over 10 bases. From germline, CDR1 is SEHNR and CDR2 FQNEAQ (reference sequence). The junction had 3 bases not matched to a gene; V was cut back by 4 bases and J by 1 base. The CDR3 is made up of 15 amino acids. CDR3 nucleotides: TGTGCCAGCAGCTCGTCTAGCGGGAGCCAAGAGACCCAGTACTTC. Protein product: CASSSSSGSQETQYF. The full variable domain, its missing parts supplied by reference TRBV7-9 and TRBJ2-5, is DTGVSQNPRHKITKRGQNVTFRCDPISEHNRLYWYRQTLGQGPEFLTYFQNEAQLEKSRLLSDRFSAERPKGSFSTLEIQRTEQGDSAMYLCASSSSSGSQETQYFGPGTRLLVL.

The V and J genes are TRBV10-3 and TRBJ2-2; D is unresolved. Trimming removed 3 bases at V and 7 bases at J, with 6 bases between. Germline CDR1 reads ENHRY; CDR2 reads SYGVKD. This CDR3 is built from 12 residues. The DNA for the CDR3 is TGTGCCATCAGTGATACCTACGGGGAGCTGTTTTTT. Its translation: CAISDTYGELFF.

The V and J genes are TRBV27 and TRBJ1-2; the match to TRBD1 covers 9 bases. The CDR3 sequence is 14 residues long. CDR1 is MNHEY and CDR2 is SMNVEV in the germline V gene (reference sequence). Germline trimming cut 0 bases from V and 4 bases from J; bases unmatched to any gene: 0. CDR3 nucleotides: TGTGCCAGCAGTTTATCGGACAGGGGCTATGGCTACACCTTC. Its translation is CASSLSDRGYGYTF.

This clonotype has just a few counts. This chain links TRBV19 with TRBJ1-2; TRBD1 might be the D (6 bases). From germline, CDR1 is LNHDA and CDR2 SQIVND (reference sequence). The CDR3 loop spans 14 amino acids. V lost 5 bases to trimming and J lost 3 bases, with 13 bases between them. The CDR3 is CASSPGEEDYGYTF. DNA of the CDR3: TGTGCCAGTAGTCCAGGGGAGGAGGACTATGGCTACACCTTC.

The chain links TRBV29-1 to TRBJ2-7, with a possible D match to TRBD2 (6 bases). This CDR3 is 13 amino acids long. Deletions cut 6 bases from V and 6 bases from J, with 18 bases between. Germline lookup yields CDR1 SQVTM and CDR2 ANQGSEA. The CDR3 here is CSVFGGGVAEQYF. In nucleotides, the CDR3 is TGCAGCGTCTTCGGGGGAGGAGTGGCCGAGCAGTACTTC.

The chain couples TRBV20-1 to TRBJ1-5, with D perhaps matching TRBD1 (5 bases). This CDR3 contains 12 residues. V was clipped by 5 bases and J by 2 bases, with 7 bases between them. Germline lookup yields CDR1 DFQATT and CDR2 SNEGSKA (reference sequence). The chain's CDR3 is CSAGGGNQPQHF. DNA for the CDR3: TGCAGTGCTGGAGGGGGCAATCAGCCCCAGCATTTT.

This chain uses TRBV29-1 with TRBJ2-7, with TRBD1 matching over 10 bases. The CDR3 is 13 amino acids. Losses at the gene ends were 6 bases for V and 6 bases for J; bases not matched to a gene: 8. CDR1 and CDR2 from the germline V gene are SQVTM and ANQGSEA. The CDR3 protein is CSVLPGQGFEQYF. The CDR3 DNA is TGCAGCGTACTCCCGGGACAGGGGTTCGAGCAGTACTTC.

The chain carries TRBV29-1 and TRBJ1-2, with D unresolved. Germline-derived CDR1 and CDR2 are SQVTM and ANQGSEA. The CDR3 is made up of 11 amino acids. The V gene lost 3 bases and the J gene lost 4 bases, with 6 bases spanning the gap. The CDR3 sequence: CSVDSFYGYTF. CDR3 nucleotides: TGCAGCGTTGACAGCTTCTATGGCTACACCTTC.

This clonotype was seen once. This chain's CDR3 is CATQGSRPPMNTEAFF. CDR3 nucleotides: TGTGCCACCCAGGGGTCTAGACCGCCCATGAACACTGAAGCTTTCTTT. V gene TRBV5-6 combines with J gene TRBJ1-1, with a weak D call TRBD1 (6 bases). The CDR3 extends over 16 amino acids. V was cut by 9 bases and J by 0 bases, with 21 bases left in between. Per germline, CDR1 SGHDT and CDR2 YYEEEE.

This rearrangement joins TRBV29-1 to TRBJ2-1; no reliable D call. The V and J ends lost 4 bases and 8 bases respectively, with 12 bases between them. There are 12 residues in the CDR3. Germline V lookup: CDR1 SQVTM, CDR2 ANQGSEA. The CDR3 region has the DNA TGCAGCGTTGCGGCAGTCCGGGATGAGCAGTTCTTC. Translating it yields CSVAAVRDEQFF.

This chain connects TRBV19 to TRBJ2-1; D is perhaps TRBD1 or TRBD2 (5 bases each). Per the germline V gene, CDR1 is LNHDA and CDR2 is SQIVND (reference sequence). This CDR3 is 15 amino acids long. The V end was cut by 7 bases, the J end by 7 bases, with 20 bases between. The CDR3 coding sequence is TGTGCCAGTATCCAGGGACCTTTAGAAGGAAATGAGCAGTTCTTC. It codes for CASIQGPLEGNEQFF.

As DNA, the CDR3 is TGTGCCAGCAGTTATTACAGGGGAGTGGTTGAAGCTTTCTTT. Its protein product is CASSYYRGVVEAFF. This chain joins TRBV6-5 and TRBJ1-1; 7 bases fit TRBD1. This CDR3 region has 14 residues. The trim removed 3 bases at V and 7 bases at J, leaving 8 bases unmatched. CDR1 and CDR2 from the germline V gene are MNHEY and SVGAGI.

The V gene is TRBV29-1, the J gene TRBJ2-7; TRBD1 agrees at 8 bases. Germline lookup yields CDR1 SQVTM and CDR2 ANQGSEA. Trimming at V came to 3 bases and at J to 2 bases, leaving 9 bases not matched to a gene. The CDR3 loop spans 15 amino acids. Written as DNA, the CDR3 is TGCAGCGTTGAGGTTACCGGGACAGGAGCCTACGAGCAGTACTTC. Amino acids: CSVEVTGTGAYEQYF.

V is TRBV5-1 and J is TRBJ2-7; 8 bases agree with TRBD1. The germline CDR1 and CDR2 sequences are SGHRS and YFSETQ. This CDR3 region has 16 residues. V gave up 4 bases and J gave up 5 bases; unmatched junction bases: 14. CDR3 region: CASSKGQGANTDEQYF. The DNA of the CDR3 is TGCGCCAGCAGCAAAGGACAGGGCGCCAACACGGACGAGCAGTACTTC.

The chain has TRBV6-2 or TRBV6-3 and TRBJ2-1; weak D call: TRBD2 (6 bases). CDR1 and CDR2 (germline): MNHEY, SVGEGT. V shed 4 bases and J shed 6 bases, with 25 bases lying between them. The CDR3 consists of 18 residues. CDR3: CASSFISSGILGGNEQFF. For the CDR3, the DNA is TGTGCCAGCAGTTTCATCTCCTCCGGGATTCTGGGGGGCAATGAGCAGTTCTTC.

The V call is TRBV19, the J call TRBJ2-1; 8 bases are shared with TRBD2. The CDR3 totals 15 residues. V lost 5 bases and J lost 2; bases outside the gene matches: 5. Germline CDR1 and CDR2: LNHDA and SQIVND (reference sequence). The CDR3 protein is CASSATSDPYNEQFF. The DNA for the CDR3 is TGTGCCAGTAGTGCGACTAGCGATCCCTACAATGAGCAGTTCTTC.

V is TRBV5-5 and J is TRBJ2-7, with D perhaps matching TRBD2 (5 bases). Trimming stripped 0 bases from V and 2 bases from J, with 6 bases between. The CDR3 has 13 residues. Germline V gene data show CDR1 as SGHKS and CDR2 as YYEKEE (reference sequence). CDR3 sequence (DNA): TGTGCCAGCAGCTTGGTCGGGACCTACGAGCAGTACTTC. It translates to CASSLVGTYEQYF.

The CDR3 loop reads CASSETRLAGITDTQYF. CDR3 in DNA: TGTGCCAGTAGTGAAACGAGACTAGCGGGAATAACAGATACGCAGTATTTT. J is TRBJ2-3 and V is TRBV19; 11 nucleotides line up with TRBD2. Germline CDR1 reads LNHDA; CDR2 reads SQIVND (reference sequence). This CDR3 is 17 amino acids long. J was trimmed by 3 bases and V by 5 bases; bases with no gene match: 10.

The CDR3 region is CASRRQGGTEAFF. The CDR3 nucleotides read TGTGCCAGTAGGCGGCAGGGGGGCACTGAAGCTTTCTTT. The chain couples TRBV19 to TRBJ1-1, with TRBD1 matching over 7 bases. Looked up from germline, CDR1 is LNHDA and CDR2 is SQIVND (reference sequence). This CDR3 region has 13 residues. V shed 6 bases and J 4 bases; nucleotides not matched to a gene: 5.

The chain recombines TRBV29-1 with TRBJ2-7; D perhaps matches TRBD2 (6 bases). Trimming removed 2 bases at V and 2 bases at J, with 10 bases between. CDR1 and CDR2 from the germline V gene are SQVTM and ANQGSEA. This CDR3 is 13 amino acids long. The chain's CDR3 is CSVETSWPYEQYF. In nucleotides, the CDR3 is TGCAGCGTTGAAACTAGCTGGCCCTACGAGCAGTACTTC.

In its sample, this clonotype was seen a few times. The genes are TRBV29-1 and TRBJ1-1; D not certain. Germline V gives CDR1 SQVTM, CDR2 ANQGSEA. The CDR3 has 13 residues. The ends were cut back, 3 bases at V and 7 bases at J, with 15 bases in the middle. The CDR3 bases are TGCAGCGTTGAGAATCGGAACGGCGTTGAAGCTTTCTTT. Its protein product is CSVENRNGVEAFF.

This chain uses TRBV11-2 with TRBJ2-1, with 11 bases lining up with TRBD2. J was trimmed by 4 bases and V by 5 bases; bases with no gene match: 4. CDR1 is SGHAT and CDR2 is FQNNGV in the germline V gene. CDR3 length: 15 residues. The CDR3 loop reads CASSELAGAYNEQFF. CDR3 DNA: TGTGCCAGCAGCGAACTAGCGGGGGCTTACAATGAGCAGTTCTTC.

The sample holds one count of this clonotype. The chain recombines TRBV19 with TRBJ1-1; possible D gene TRBD1, 5 bases. V lost 5 bases, J lost 1 base, and 17 bases lay in between. CDR3 length: 16 residues. CDR1 LNHDA and CDR2 SQIVND come from the germline V gene (reference sequence). This CDR3 is CASSLDPGTGNTEAFF. Here the CDR3 DNA reads TGTGCCAGTAGTCTTGACCCCGGGACGGGGAACACTGAAGCTTTCTTT.

The rearrangement joins TRBV13 to TRBJ2-7; the D gene could be TRBD1 or TRBD2 (6 bases each). Germline assignment: CDR1 PRHDT and CDR2 FYEKMQ (reference sequence). Trimming took 3 bases from V and 3 from J, leaving 12 bases between them. The CDR3 is made up of 14 amino acids. The CDR3 DNA sequence: TGTGCCAGCAGCTTGGAGGGGGGACGCTACGAGCAGTACTTC. Translating it yields CASSLEGGRYEQYF.

The chain uses TRBV7-8 and TRBJ2-1; TRBD2 agrees at 11 bases. Per the germline V gene, CDR1 is SGHVS and CDR2 is FQNEAQ. There are 18 residues in the CDR3. The V gene end was trimmed by 0 bases and the J gene end by 8 bases; junction bases not matched to a gene: 12. The CDR3 reads CASSLAPGLAEGWDEQFF. DNA for the CDR3: TGTGCCAGCAGCTTAGCCCCGGGACTAGCGGAGGGGTGGGATGAGCAGTTCTTC.

The V call is TRBV18, the J call TRBJ1-3; D possibly corresponds to TRBD1 (6 bases). The CDR3 contains 16 residues. Germline CDR1 KGHSH, CDR2 LQKENI. V lost 5 bases to trimming and J lost 0 bases, with 14 bases between them. CDR3 loop: CASSSDSALSGNTIYF. CDR3 nucleotide sequence: TGTGCCAGCTCATCGGACAGTGCCCTCTCTGGAAACACCATATATTTT.

This sequence joins TRBV20-1 and TRBJ2-7; D remains unclear. Trimming took 3 bases from V and 7 from J, leaving 16 bases between them. The CDR3 totals 13 residues. Per germline, CDR1 DFQATT and CDR2 SNEGSKA (reference sequence). The CDR3 DNA is TGCAGTGCTAGCGGTGTGCGTGCGAGGGAGCAGTACTTC. Protein: CSASGVRAREQYF.

The V gene is TRBV5-5, the J gene TRBJ2-3, with a weak D call TRBD2 (5 bases). V was shortened by 0 bases and J by 4 bases, with 9 bases between the two germline ends. Germline loops: CDR1 SGHKS, CDR2 YYEKEE (reference sequence). The CDR3 is 14 amino acids. This CDR3 is CASSLALVADTQYF. The CDR3 DNA follows: TGTGCCAGCAGCTTGGCACTAGTGGCAGATACGCAGTATTTT.